Listed below are T cell receptor beta chains from one sample, sequenced in a study of cytotoxic CD8 clonotypes in ibrutinib-treated CLL. Using immunoSEQ multiplex PCR, the repertoire was profiled, and TCRdb retains in-frame clones only, with some absent. The sample lists tens of thousands of clones, 90% occurring once. Sequenced here: PBMCs, sampled after 12 months of ibrutinib treatment. The receptors shown here come from a human donor with chronic lymphocytic leukemia. Each CDR3 is given with its conserved first and last residue. The order of the fields is clone size, V gene, D gene, CDR3 length, J gene, CDR3 DNA, CDR3 protein. The D gene is left open where the match is weak. Size is omitted from some rows. Given values are once, few, many or a class for expanded clones.

clone size: .
V gene: TRBV7-7
D gene: .
CDR3 length: 13
J gene: TRBJ2-3
CDR3 DNA: TGTGCTAGCAGCCAAGATTGGGCGAACACGCAGTATTTT
CDR3 protein: CASSQDWANTQYF

clone size: .
V gene: TRBV28
D gene: .
CDR3 length: 14
J gene: TRBJ2-5
CDR3 DNA: TGTGCCAGCAGTTTAGCGTCTACCCTTAGGACCCAGTACTTC
CDR3 protein: CASSLASTLRTQYF

clone size: .
V gene: TRBV12-5
D gene: .
CDR3 length: 15
J gene: TRBJ1-5
CDR3 DNA: TGTGCTAGTGGTTTCTTGGGGGGCGGCAATCAGCCCCAGCATTTT
CDR3 protein: CASGFLGGGNQPQHF

clone size: .
V gene: TRBV12-5
D gene: TRBD2
CDR3 length: 17
J gene: TRBJ2-7
CDR3 DNA: TGTGCTAGTGGTTTGGTAACTGTGGCGGGAGAGCCCTACGAGCAGTACTTC
CDR3 protein: CASGLVTVAGEPYEQYF

clone size: .
V gene: TRBV4-3
D gene: TRBD1
CDR3 length: 16
J gene: TRBJ1-2
CDR3 DNA: TGCGCCAGCAGCCAAGCGACAGGGGTGGGTAACTATGGCTACACCTTC
CDR3 protein: CASSQATGVGNYGYTF

clone size: .
V gene: TRBV10-3
D gene: .
CDR3 length: 12
J gene: TRBJ2-7
CDR3 DNA: TGTGCCACCCTCGGGGATGGGGGGTCGAAGTACTTC
CDR3 protein: CATLGDGGSKYF

clone size: .
V gene: TRBV7-3
D gene: .
CDR3 length: 13
J gene: TRBJ1-1
CDR3 DNA: TGTGCCAGCAGCTTAATCGGGGGCACTGAAGCTTTCTTT
CDR3 protein: CASSLIGGTEAFF

clone size: .
V gene: TRBV7-6
D gene: .
CDR3 length: 16
J gene: TRBJ2-7
CDR3 DNA: TGTGCCAGCAGCCCCCAGGGGTCCGCGAGCTCCTACGAGCAGTACTTC
CDR3 protein: CASSPQGSASSYEQYF

clone size: .
V gene: TRBV5-1
D gene: .
CDR3 length: 14
J gene: TRBJ2-7
CDR3 DNA: TGCGCCAGCAGCTTGGCGGTGAGATACTACGAGCAGTACTTC
CDR3 protein: CASSLAVRYYEQYF

clone size: .
V gene: TRBV19
D gene: .
CDR3 length: 13
J gene: TRBJ1-1
CDR3 DNA: TGTGCCAGTAGAGCTCAGGACAACACTGAAGCTTTCTTT
CDR3 protein: CASRAQDNTEAFF

clone size: .
V gene: TRBV6-5
D gene: .
CDR3 length: 15
J gene: TRBJ2-3
CDR3 DNA: TGTGCCAGCAGTTACTCGGCGGGAAACACAGATACGCAGTATTTT
CDR3 protein: CASSYSAGNTDTQYF

clone size: .
V gene: TRBV28
D gene: .
CDR3 length: 16
J gene: TRBJ2-1
CDR3 DNA: TGTGCCAGCAGGACGGTAGGGAGATCCTCCTACAATGAGCAGTTCTTC
CDR3 protein: CASRTVGRSSYNEQFF

clone size: .
V gene: TRBV28
D gene: TRBD1
CDR3 length: 16
J gene: TRBJ1-5
CDR3 DNA: TGTGCCAGCAGTCGAAGGACAGGGACCCTAAATCAGCCCCAGCATTTT
CDR3 protein: CASSRRTGTLNQPQHF

clone size: .
V gene: TRBV19
D gene: .
CDR3 length: 15
J gene: TRBJ2-3
CDR3 DNA: TGTGCCAGTAGTATGGGGGAGGCGGGCACAGATACGCAGTATTTT
CDR3 protein: CASSMGEAGTDTQYF

clone size: .
V gene: TRBV5-4
D gene: TRBD2
CDR3 length: 18
J gene: TRBJ2-5
CDR3 DNA: TGTGCCAGCAGCTTGGGGGTAGCGGGAGGGGTATTCTCAGAGACCCAGTACTTC
CDR3 protein: CASSLGVAGGVFSETQYF

clone size: .
V gene: TRBV7-9
D gene: .
CDR3 length: 12
J gene: TRBJ2-1
CDR3 DNA: TGTGCCAGCAGCCATGGGTGGGGTGAGCAGTTCTTC
CDR3 protein: CASSHGWGEQFF

clone size: .
V gene: TRBV4-1
D gene: .
CDR3 length: 15
J gene: TRBJ1-5
CDR3 DNA: TGCGCCAGCAGCCAAGAAGTCAGGACAAATCAGCCCCAGCATTTT
CDR3 protein: CASSQEVRTNQPQHF

clone size: once
V gene: TRBV10-3
D gene: TRBD2
CDR3 length: 15
J gene: TRBJ2-1
CDR3 DNA: TGTGCCATCAGTGAGCGGAAGCGGGAGAATAATGAGCAGTTCTTC
CDR3 protein: CAISERKRENNEQFF

clone size: .
V gene: TRBV9
D gene: .
CDR3 length: 18
J gene: TRBJ1-1
CDR3 DNA: TGTGCCAGCAGCGTAGGACCAACAGTACCCCAAATGAACACTGAAGCTTTCTTT
CDR3 protein: CASSVGPTVPQMNTEAFF

clone size: .
V gene: TRBV28
D gene: TRBD2
CDR3 length: 14
J gene: TRBJ2-7
CDR3 DNA: TGTGCCAGCTTCTCACCGGGAGGCCCCAACGAGCAGTACTTC
CDR3 protein: CASFSPGGPNEQYF

clone size: .
V gene: TRBV6-1
D gene: .
CDR3 length: 13
J gene: TRBJ1-5
CDR3 DNA: TGTGCCAGCAGGGATATAAACAATCAGCCCCAGCATTTT
CDR3 protein: CASRDINNQPQHF

clone size: .
V gene: TRBV7-2
D gene: TRBD1
CDR3 length: 17
J gene: TRBJ2-3
CDR3 DNA: TGTGCCAGCAGCGTAGGGCCCGGGACAGGGCGGGCAGATACGCAGTATTTT
CDR3 protein: CASSVGPGTGRADTQYF

clone size: .
V gene: TRBV29-1
D gene: .
CDR3 length: 14
J gene: TRBJ2-1
CDR3 DNA: TGCAGCGTTTCCGCCGGGACTTCCTACAATGAGCAGTTCTTC
CDR3 protein: CSVSAGTSYNEQFF

clone size: once
V gene: TRBV27
D gene: .
CDR3 length: 14
J gene: TRBJ1-5
CDR3 DNA: TGTGCCAGCAGTTTATCAAGGGTACGGCAGCCCCAGCATTTT
CDR3 protein: CASSLSRVRQPQHF

clone size: .
V gene: TRBV19
D gene: TRBD2
CDR3 length: 15
J gene: TRBJ2-1
CDR3 DNA: TGTGCCAGTAGTACTAGCGGGAGAACCTACAATGAGCAGTTCTTC
CDR3 protein: CASSTSGRTYNEQFF

clone size: few
V gene: TRBV2
D gene: TRBD2
CDR3 length: 19
J gene: TRBJ2-7
CDR3 DNA: TGTGCCAGCACAGATCATGGGGCGGGAGAGATCCCCCATTGGTACGAGCAGTACTTC
CDR3 protein: CASTDHGAGEIPHWYEQYF

clone size: .
V gene: TRBV19
D gene: .
CDR3 length: 15
J gene: TRBJ1-1
CDR3 DNA: TGTGCCAGTAGTATAGCTCCCTTAGTGGGCACTGAAGCTTTCTTT
CDR3 protein: CASSIAPLVGTEAFF

clone size: .
V gene: TRBV7-8
D gene: .
CDR3 length: 17
J gene: TRBJ1-5
CDR3 DNA: TGTGCCAGCAGCTTAGGGGCAGTTTTTAGTAAAAATCAGCCCCAGCATTTT
CDR3 protein: CASSLGAVFSKNQPQHF

clone size: .
V gene: TRBV6-1
D gene: .
CDR3 length: 15
J gene: TRBJ1-1
CDR3 DNA: TGTGCCAGCGCCGGCGGGTCGTGGAGTGGTACTGAAGCTTTCTTT
CDR3 protein: CASAGGSWSGTEAFF

clone size: .
V gene: TRBV4-1
D gene: .
CDR3 length: 15
J gene: TRBJ2-3
CDR3 DNA: TGCGCCAGCAGCCCGAATGTCCTTGTCACAGATACGCAGTATTTT
CDR3 protein: CASSPNVLVTDTQYF

clone size: once
V gene: TRBV30
D gene: .
CDR3 length: 12
J gene: TRBJ1-1
CDR3 DNA: TGTGCCTGGAGTTACATGAACACTGAAGCTTTCTTT
CDR3 protein: CAWSYMNTEAFF

clone size: .
V gene: TRBV6-6
D gene: .
CDR3 length: 13
J gene: TRBJ2-3
CDR3 DNA: TGTGCCAGCAGATGGGACGGAGCAGATACGCAGTATTTT
CDR3 protein: CASRWDGADTQYF

clone size: .
V gene: TRBV30
D gene: .
CDR3 length: 13
J gene: TRBJ2-5
CDR3 DNA: TGTGCCTGGAGTTTAACCCACAGGGAGACCCAGTACTTC
CDR3 protein: CAWSLTHRETQYF

clone size: .
V gene: TRBV19
D gene: TRBD1
CDR3 length: 15
J gene: TRBJ1-1
CDR3 DNA: TGTGCCAGTAGTATTACAGGGGTAAGTGCCACTGAAGCTTTCTTT
CDR3 protein: CASSITGVSATEAFF

clone size: .
V gene: TRBV5-1
D gene: .
CDR3 length: 16
J gene: TRBJ2-1
CDR3 DNA: TGCGCCAGCAGCGGCGCCGGGGTCCAAGGGACCGGTGAGCAGTTCTTC
CDR3 protein: CASSGAGVQGTGEQFF

clone size: .
V gene: TRBV9
D gene: .
CDR3 length: 13
J gene: TRBJ1-5
CDR3 DNA: TGTGCCAGCAGCGTAGACACCAATCAGCCCCAGCATTTT
CDR3 protein: CASSVDTNQPQHF

clone size: once
V gene: TRBV5-1
D gene: TRBD1
CDR3 length: 17
J gene: TRBJ2-7
CDR3 DNA: TGCGCCAGCAGCTTGGCGACAGGGGGTTTTCGGGTCTACGAGCAGTACTTC
CDR3 protein: CASSLATGGFRVYEQYF

clone size: .
V gene: TRBV6-5
D gene: .
CDR3 length: 13
J gene: TRBJ2-7
CDR3 DNA: TGTGCCAGCACCCTGGAAAGGGGGGGAATCCAGTACTTC
CDR3 protein: CASTLERGGIQYF

clone size: .
V gene: TRBV6-5
D gene: .
CDR3 length: 15
J gene: TRBJ1-3
CDR3 DNA: TGTGCCAGCAGTTCCTCGCTCCAAGACACTAACACCATATATTTT
CDR3 protein: CASSSSLQDTNTIYF

clone size: few
V gene: TRBV19
D gene: .
CDR3 length: 16
J gene: TRBJ2-2
CDR3 DNA: TGTGCCTCCACTAGTAGGAGGGTTTCGAACACCGGGGAGCTGTTTTTT
CDR3 protein: CASTSRRVSNTGELFF

clone size: .
V gene: TRBV5-4
D gene: TRBD1
CDR3 length: 14
J gene: TRBJ2-5
CDR3 DNA: TGTGCCAGCAGCCCACCGGACAGGGGAGAGACCCAGTACTTC
CDR3 protein: CASSPPDRGETQYF

clone size: .
V gene: TRBV27
D gene: .
CDR3 length: 14
J gene: TRBJ2-1
CDR3 DNA: TGTGCCAGCAGTCCTAGGAGACTAGTACATGAGCAGTTCTTC
CDR3 protein: CASSPRRLVHEQFF

clone size: .
V gene: TRBV7-3
D gene: .
CDR3 length: 15
J gene: TRBJ1-1
CDR3 DNA: TGTGCCAGCAGCTTAACGAACGGAGTGGGCACTGAAGCTTTCTTT
CDR3 protein: CASSLTNGVGTEAFF

clone size: .
V gene: TRBV19
D gene: .
CDR3 length: 16
J gene: TRBJ1-4
CDR3 DNA: TGTGCCAGTAGTATAGACCCCACAGGCTCCTATGAAAAACTGTTTTTT
CDR3 protein: CASSIDPTGSYEKLFF